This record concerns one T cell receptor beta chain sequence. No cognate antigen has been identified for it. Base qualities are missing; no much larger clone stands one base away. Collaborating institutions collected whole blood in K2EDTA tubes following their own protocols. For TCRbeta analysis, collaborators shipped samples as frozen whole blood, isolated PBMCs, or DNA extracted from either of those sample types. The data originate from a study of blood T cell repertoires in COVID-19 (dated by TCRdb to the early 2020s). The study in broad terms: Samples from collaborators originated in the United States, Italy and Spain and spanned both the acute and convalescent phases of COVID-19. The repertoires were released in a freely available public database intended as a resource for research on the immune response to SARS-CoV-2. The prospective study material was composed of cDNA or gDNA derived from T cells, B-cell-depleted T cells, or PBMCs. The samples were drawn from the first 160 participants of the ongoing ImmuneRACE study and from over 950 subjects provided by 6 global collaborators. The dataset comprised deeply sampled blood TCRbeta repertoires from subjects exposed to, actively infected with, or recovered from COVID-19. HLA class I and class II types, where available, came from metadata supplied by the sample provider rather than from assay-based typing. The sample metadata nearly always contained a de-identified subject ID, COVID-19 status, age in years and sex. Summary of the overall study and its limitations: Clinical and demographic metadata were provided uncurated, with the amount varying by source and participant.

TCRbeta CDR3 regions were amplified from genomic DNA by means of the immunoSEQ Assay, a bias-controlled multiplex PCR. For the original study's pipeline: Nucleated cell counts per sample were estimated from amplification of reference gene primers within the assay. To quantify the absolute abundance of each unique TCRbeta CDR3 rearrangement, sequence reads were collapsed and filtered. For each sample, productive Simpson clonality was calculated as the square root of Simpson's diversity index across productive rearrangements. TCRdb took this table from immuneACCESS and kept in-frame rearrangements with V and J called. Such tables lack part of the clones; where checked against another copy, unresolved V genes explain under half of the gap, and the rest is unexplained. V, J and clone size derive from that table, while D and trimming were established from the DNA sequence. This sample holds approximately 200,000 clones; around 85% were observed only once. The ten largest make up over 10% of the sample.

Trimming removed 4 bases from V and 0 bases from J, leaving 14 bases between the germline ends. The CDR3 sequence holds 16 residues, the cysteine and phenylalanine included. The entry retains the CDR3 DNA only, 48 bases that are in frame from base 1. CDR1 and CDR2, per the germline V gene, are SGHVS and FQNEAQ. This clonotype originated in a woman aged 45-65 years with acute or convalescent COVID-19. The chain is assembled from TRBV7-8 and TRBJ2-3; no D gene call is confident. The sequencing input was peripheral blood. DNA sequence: TGTGCCAGCAGCTCCCAAGGCGGCCTGAGCACAGATACGCAGTATTTT. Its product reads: CASSSQGGLSTDTQYF. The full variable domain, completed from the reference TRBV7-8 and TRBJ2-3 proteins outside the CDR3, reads GAGVSQSPRYKVAKRGQDVALRCDPISGHVSLFWYQQALGQGPEFLTYFQNEAQLDKSGLPSDRFFAERPEGSVSTLKIQRTQQEDSAVYLCASSSQGGLSTDTQYFGPGTRLTVL.